Listed below are T cell receptor beta chains from one sample, sequenced in a study of T cell repertoires in cytomegalovirus infection. One entry per CDR3 protein results from TCRdb running MiXCR on the reads. The table has 200,000 to 300,000 distinct CDR3 sequences, approximately 6.7% seen once. Sequencing input: PBMCs. The receptor source for this set is a human donor in good health (CMV status not recorded). Some clones in this sample may be carry-over from other donors' samples. Both conserved end residues are part of each CDR3. Fields, in order: clone size, J gene, D gene, V gene, CDR3 protein, CDR3 DNA. The D gene is left open where the match is weak. Size values are once, few and many counts, or a class for expanded clones, and some rows have none.

clone size: many
J gene: TRBJ1-6
D gene: .
V gene: TRBV7-9
CDR3 protein: CASTEGSDSPLHF
CDR3 DNA: TGTGCCAGCACCGAGGGGTCCGATTCACCCCTCCACTTT

clone size: .
J gene: TRBJ1-6
D gene: .
V gene: TRBV12-3/TRBV12-4
CDR3 protein: CASSLEAHNSPLHF
CDR3 DNA: TGTGCCAGCAGTTTAGAAGCGCATAATTCACCCCTCCACTTT

clone size: many
J gene: TRBJ1-1
D gene: .
V gene: TRBV28
CDR3 protein: CASSSPARGGEAFF
CDR3 DNA: TGTGCCAGCAGTTCCCCGGCGAGGGGTGGAGAAGCTTTCTTT

clone size: many
J gene: TRBJ2-5
D gene: TRBD2
V gene: TRBV29-1
CDR3 protein: CSVEERGGALETQYF
CDR3 DNA: TGCAGCGTTGAGGAACGCGGGGGGGCCCTGGAGACCCAGTACTTC

clone size: many
J gene: TRBJ1-1
D gene: .
V gene: TRBV6-2/TRBV6-3
CDR3 protein: CATCPTHLNTEAFF
CDR3 DNA: TGTGCCACCTGCCCGACACACCTGAACACTGAAGCTTTCTTT

clone size: .
J gene: TRBJ2-7
D gene: TRBD2
V gene: TRBV19
CDR3 protein: CASRGGSYEQYF
CDR3 DNA: TGTGCCAGTCGGGGGGGCTCCTACGAGCAGTACTTC

clone size: many
J gene: TRBJ1-2
D gene: TRBD1
V gene: TRBV6-2/TRBV6-3
CDR3 protein: CASSYSGTGFRYGYTF
CDR3 DNA: TGTGCCAGCAGTTACTCCGGGACAGGGTTTCGATATGGCTACACCTTC

clone size: .
J gene: TRBJ2-5
D gene: .
V gene: TRBV10-3
CDR3 protein: CAISTGKQETQYF
CDR3 DNA: TGTGCCATCAGTACCGGAAAGCAAGAGACCCAGTACTTC

clone size: .
J gene: TRBJ2-2
D gene: .
V gene: TRBV28
CDR3 protein: CASSHGTPFNTGELFF
CDR3 DNA: TGTGCCAGCAGCCACGGGACACCCTTCAACACCGGGGAGCTGTTTTTT

clone size: many
J gene: TRBJ1-6
D gene: TRBD1
V gene: TRBV20-1
CDR3 protein: CSAREPWTGDNSPLHF
CDR3 DNA: TGCAGTGCTAGAGAACCCTGGACAGGGGACAATTCACCCCTCCACTTT

clone size: many
J gene: TRBJ1-1
D gene: .
V gene: TRBV19
CDR3 protein: CASSFGVGKNTEAFF
CDR3 DNA: TGTGCCAGTAGTTTTGGGGTCGGAAAGAACACTGAAGCTTTCTTT

clone size: many
J gene: TRBJ1-6
D gene: TRBD1
V gene: TRBV6-2/TRBV6-3
CDR3 protein: CASRPGGAASPLHF
CDR3 DNA: TGTGCCAGCAGACCAGGGGGTGCCGCCTCACCCCTCCACTTT

clone size: many
J gene: TRBJ1-5
D gene: .
V gene: TRBV6-2/TRBV6-3
CDR3 protein: CASGGDYQPQHF
CDR3 DNA: TGTGCCAGCGGGGGAGACTATCAGCCCCAGCATTTT

clone size: many
J gene: TRBJ1-2
D gene: TRBD1
V gene: TRBV7-2
CDR3 protein: CASRPTGGDYGYTF
CDR3 DNA: TGTGCCAGCAGGCCCACAGGGGGCGACTATGGCTACACCTTC

clone size: .
J gene: TRBJ1-1
D gene: .
V gene: TRBV6-2/TRBV6-3
CDR3 protein: CASSPPKNTEAFF
CDR3 DNA: TGTGCCAGCAGCCCTCCGAAGAACACTGAAGCTTTCTTT

clone size: many
J gene: TRBJ2-7
D gene: .
V gene: TRBV20-1
CDR3 protein: CSARREFLYEQYF
CDR3 DNA: TGCAGTGCTAGGCGCGAGTTCCTCTACGAGCAGTACTTC

clone size: many
J gene: TRBJ1-1
D gene: .
V gene: TRBV28
CDR3 protein: CASSGQLVGTEAFF
CDR3 DNA: TGTGCCAGCAGTGGACAACTAGTTGGGACTGAAGCTTTCTTT

clone size: many
J gene: TRBJ2-1
D gene: .
V gene: TRBV4-1
CDR3 protein: CASSFRGGASSYNEQFF
CDR3 DNA: TGCGCCAGCAGCTTTAGGGGGGGGGCGAGCTCCTACAATGAGCAGTTCTTC

clone size: many
J gene: TRBJ2-7
D gene: .
V gene: TRBV6-2/TRBV6-3
CDR3 protein: CASRLDSLIYYEQYF
CDR3 DNA: TGTGCCAGCAGACTCGACAGCCTCATTTACTACGAGCAGTACTTC

clone size: .
J gene: TRBJ2-5
D gene: .
V gene: TRBV4-1
CDR3 protein: CASNCIGEGFQETQYF
CDR3 DNA: TGCGCCAGCAACTGTATAGGAGAGGGGTTTCAAGAGACCCAGTACTTC

clone size: many
J gene: TRBJ2-3
D gene: .
V gene: TRBV20-1
CDR3 protein: CSARARLSTDTQYF
CDR3 DNA: TGCAGTGCTAGAGCAAGACTAAGCACAGATACGCAGTATTTT

clone size: many
J gene: TRBJ1-6
D gene: TRBD1
V gene: TRBV7-2
CDR3 protein: CASSLVPPGQGYSPLHF
CDR3 DNA: TGTGCCAGCAGCTTAGTGCCCCCGGGACAGGGATATTCACCCCTCCACTTT

clone size: many
J gene: TRBJ2-3
D gene: TRBD1
V gene: TRBV20-1
CDR3 protein: CSAPDRAADTQYF
CDR3 DNA: TGCAGTGCTCCGGACAGGGCCGCAGATACGCAGTATTTT

clone size: many
J gene: TRBJ1-1
D gene: .
V gene: TRBV5-1
CDR3 protein: CASSLAPQGEAFF
CDR3 DNA: TGCGCCAGCAGCTTGGCCCCCCAGGGTGAAGCTTTCTTT

clone size: many
J gene: TRBJ2-7
D gene: TRBD1
V gene: TRBV6-5
CDR3 protein: CASRETGAPSYEQYF
CDR3 DNA: TGTGCCAGCAGGGAGACAGGGGCTCCCTCCTACGAGCAGTACTTC

clone size: many
J gene: TRBJ1-6
D gene: TRBD1
V gene: TRBV9
CDR3 protein: CASSDNDRDSSRRSPLHF
CDR3 DNA: TGTGCCAGCAGCGATAATGACCGGGACAGCTCTCGACGGTCACCCCTCCACTTT

clone size: many
J gene: TRBJ2-1
D gene: TRBD2
V gene: TRBV7-3
CDR3 protein: CASRREAGLNEQFF
CDR3 DNA: TGTGCCAGCAGACGGGAGGCAGGGTTGAATGAGCAGTTCTTC

clone size: many
J gene: TRBJ2-1
D gene: TRBD1
V gene: TRBV29-1
CDR3 protein: CSVGTAYNEQFF
CDR3 DNA: TGCAGCGTCGGGACAGCCTACAATGAGCAGTTCTTC

clone size: many
J gene: TRBJ1-1
D gene: TRBD1
V gene: TRBV6-2/TRBV6-3
CDR3 protein: CASSLDGQGINTEAFF
CDR3 DNA: TGTGCCAGCAGTCTTGATGGACAGGGGATTAACACTGAAGCTTTCTTT

clone size: few
J gene: TRBJ1-2
D gene: .
V gene: TRBV5-1
CDR3 protein: CASSSLPGHSNYGYTF
CDR3 DNA: TGCGCCAGCAGCTCGTTACCGGGACACTCTAACTATGGCTACACCTTC

clone size: many
J gene: TRBJ2-5
D gene: .
V gene: TRBV27
CDR3 protein: CASSLFGTGTQYF
CDR3 DNA: TGTGCCAGCAGTTTATTTGGGACGGGAACCCAGTACTTC

clone size: many
J gene: TRBJ1-1
D gene: .
V gene: TRBV7-2
CDR3 protein: CASSAVWGSENTEAFF
CDR3 DNA: TGTGCCAGCAGCGCCGTTTGGGGGTCGGAGAACACTGAAGCTTTCTTT

clone size: many
J gene: TRBJ2-2
D gene: TRBD2
V gene: TRBV28
CDR3 protein: CASSWMAGAGELFF
CDR3 DNA: TGTGCCAGCAGTTGGATGGCGGGGGCCGGGGAGCTGTTTTTT

clone size: many
J gene: TRBJ2-6
D gene: .
V gene: TRBV19
CDR3 protein: CASNNRAGANVLTF
CDR3 DNA: TGTGCCAGTAATAACAGGGCTGGGGCCAACGTCCTGACTTTC

clone size: many
J gene: TRBJ2-1
D gene: TRBD2
V gene: TRBV20-1
CDR3 protein: CSARALPGLAGGTGQDEQFF
CDR3 DNA: TGCAGTGCTAGAGCTCTCCCGGGACTAGCGGGGGGGACTGGACAAGATGAGCAGTTCTTC

clone size: many
J gene: TRBJ2-3
D gene: .
V gene: TRBV2
CDR3 protein: CASNRQTDTQYF
CDR3 DNA: TGTGCCAGCAACCGACAGACAGATACGCAGTATTTT

clone size: many
J gene: TRBJ2-1
D gene: .
V gene: TRBV6-2/TRBV6-3
CDR3 protein: CASSWVRGEQFF
CDR3 DNA: TGTGCCAGCAGTTGGGTAAGGGGCGAGCAGTTCTTC

clone size: many
J gene: TRBJ2-1
D gene: .
V gene: TRBV7-9
CDR3 protein: CASSLIVGYNEQFF
CDR3 DNA: TGTGCCAGCAGCTTAATCGTCGGTTACAATGAGCAGTTCTTC

clone size: many
J gene: TRBJ2-1
D gene: TRBD2
V gene: TRBV25-1
CDR3 protein: CASEGPGAWTGGNEQFF
CDR3 DNA: TGTGCCAGCGAGGGTCCAGGTGCTTGGACGGGGGGAAATGAGCAGTTCTTC

clone size: many
J gene: TRBJ2-1
D gene: TRBD2
V gene: TRBV11-3
CDR3 protein: CASSRLTGEGSEQFF
CDR3 DNA: TGTGCCAGCAGCCGCTTAACCGGGGAGGGGAGTGAGCAGTTCTTC

clone size: many
J gene: TRBJ2-5
D gene: TRBD1
V gene: TRBV20-1
CDR3 protein: CSARSGQGSETQYF
CDR3 DNA: TGCAGTGCTAGAAGTGGACAGGGCTCGGAGACCCAGTACTTC

clone size: .
J gene: TRBJ2-2
D gene: .
V gene: TRBV14
CDR3 protein: CASSQVHGELFF
CDR3 DNA: TGTGCCAGCAGCCAAGTTCACGGGGAGCTGTTTTTT

clone size: many
J gene: TRBJ1-6
D gene: .
V gene: TRBV3-1
CDR3 protein: CASSQDWSRRPGRAHNSPLHF
CDR3 DNA: TGTGCCAGCAGCCAAGATTGGTCTAGGAGGCCCGGCCGGGCCCATAATTCACCCCTCCACTTT

clone size: many
J gene: TRBJ1-5
D gene: .
V gene: TRBV5-1
CDR3 protein: CASSSGSPNQPQHF
CDR3 DNA: TGCGCCAGCAGCTCCGGGTCCCCTAATCAGCCCCAGCATTTT

clone size: many
J gene: TRBJ2-3
D gene: .
V gene: TRBV2
CDR3 protein: CASSEGAVPGRDTQYF
CDR3 DNA: TGTGCCAGCAGTGAAGGGGCGGTCCCTGGGAGGGATACGCAGTATTTT

clone size: many
J gene: TRBJ1-1
D gene: .
V gene: TRBV7-2
CDR3 protein: CASRPGGLNTEAFF
CDR3 DNA: TGTGCCAGCAGGCCCGGCGGGTTGAACACTGAAGCTTTCTTT

clone size: many
J gene: TRBJ2-2
D gene: .
V gene: TRBV29-1
CDR3 protein: CSVEGPLGAGELFF
CDR3 DNA: TGCAGCGTTGAAGGGCCCCTTGGGGCCGGGGAGCTGTTTTTT

clone size: many
J gene: TRBJ2-5
D gene: .
V gene: TRBV20-1
CDR3 protein: CSARRAGAQETQYF
CDR3 DNA: TGCAGTGCTAGAAGGGCAGGGGCACAAGAGACCCAGTACTTC

clone size: many
J gene: TRBJ1-4
D gene: TRBD1
V gene: TRBV7-2
CDR3 protein: CASSLGGGSEKLFF
CDR3 DNA: TGTGCCAGCAGCTTAGGAGGGGGCAGTGAAAAACTGTTTTTT

clone size: many
J gene: TRBJ2-7
D gene: .
V gene: TRBV6-2/TRBV6-3
CDR3 protein: CASSYPDSSNEQYF
CDR3 DNA: TGTGCCAGCAGTTACCCGGACAGCAGCAACGAGCAGTACTTC